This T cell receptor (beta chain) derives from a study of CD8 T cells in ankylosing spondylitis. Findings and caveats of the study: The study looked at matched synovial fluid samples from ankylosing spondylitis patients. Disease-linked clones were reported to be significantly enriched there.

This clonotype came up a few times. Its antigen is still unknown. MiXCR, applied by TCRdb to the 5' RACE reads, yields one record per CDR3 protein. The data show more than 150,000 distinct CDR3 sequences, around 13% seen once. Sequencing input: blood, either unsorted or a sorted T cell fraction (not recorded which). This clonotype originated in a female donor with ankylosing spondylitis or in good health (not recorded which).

The DNA of the CDR3 is TGTGCCAGCAGCAGCCGGAGGGACGAGCAGTACTTC. It is translated as CASSSRRDEQYF. This sequence joins TRBV11-1 and TRBJ2-7; weak D call: TRBD2 (6 bases). This CDR3 spans 12 amino acids. Germline V CDR1 and CDR2: SGHAT, FQDESV (reference sequence). V was trimmed by 5 bases and J by 5 bases, leaving 10 bases between them.